What follows are 32 T cell receptor beta chains derived from one specimen sequenced in a study of OX40 agonist ivuxolimab in advanced cancers. Libraries were prepared by immunoSEQ multiplex PCR; TCRdb keeps only in-frame clonotypes and omits some of them. The sample contains more than 30,000 clones, about 85% of which appear only once. The sample here was CD4+ or CD8+ T cells sorted from blood, taken in a trial of the OX40 agonist ivuxolimab. The receptors here all came from an adult with an advanced solid tumor such as melanoma, head and neck, liver or kidney cancer.

This rearrangement joins TRBV19 to TRBJ2-2, with 7 bases aligning to TRBD2. This CDR3 has 17 residues. Trimming at V came to 3 bases and at J to 6 bases, leaving 13 bases not matched to a gene. Germline CDR1 and CDR2: LNHDA and SQIVND (reference sequence). The DNA for the CDR3 is TGTGCCAGTAGTATCGGGACGGGGGGTACAAACGCCGGGGAGCTGTTTTTT. This gives the protein CASSIGTGGTNAGELFF.

This clone was seen more than once but under ten times. The rearrangement links TRBV14 to TRBJ1-2, with TRBD1 as a possible D gene (6 bases). Germline loops: CDR1 SGHDN, CDR2 FVKESK. This CDR3 contains 14 residues. V lost 4 bases to trimming and J lost 6 bases, with 15 bases between them. CDR3 protein: CASSLSTGLDGYTF. The CDR3 DNA follows: TGTGCCAGCAGCCTCTCTACAGGGCTGGATGGCTACACCTTC.

This chain connects TRBV19 to TRBJ1-6; 10 nucleotides agree with TRBD1. The CDR3 runs 16 residues. CDR1 and CDR2 (germline): LNHDA, SQIVND (reference sequence). Trimming at V came to 9 bases and at J to 8 bases, leaving 13 bases not matched to a gene. CDR3 nucleotides: TGTGCCAGCACAGATTCCGGGACAGGGGTCTATTCACCCCTCCACTTT. Protein: CASTDSGTGVYSPLHF.

The rearrangement links TRBV7-2 to TRBJ2-2, with a tentative D call TRBD2 (6 bases). This CDR3 has 14 amino acids. CDR1 SGHTA and CDR2 FQGNSA come from the germline V gene. Trimming removed 0 bases at V and 4 bases at J, with 6 bases between. CDR3 in amino acids: CASSLARGTGELFF. The CDR3, as DNA: TGTGCCAGCAGCTTAGCGCGGGGCACCGGGGAGCTGTTTTTT.

The genes are TRBV5-8 and TRBJ1-4, with D possibly being TRBD1 (5 bases). The CDR3 extends over 15 amino acids. Trimming took 4 bases from V and 4 from J, leaving 14 bases between them. CDR1 SGHTS and CDR2 YDEGEE come from the germline V gene. Here the CDR3 reads CASSPRQTDNEKLFF. DNA for the CDR3: TGTGCCAGCAGCCCTCGACAGACAGATAATGAAAAACTGTTTTTT.

The gene calls are TRBV2 and TRBJ2-2; 7 nucleotides line up with TRBD1. CDR3 length: 13 amino acids. Trimming removed 10 bases from V and 7 bases from J; junction bases left unmatched: 9. In germline, CDR1 is SNHLY, CDR2 FYNNEI. The CDR3 region is CATNRGMSGELFF. The CDR3 region has the DNA TGTGCCACGAACAGGGGAATGAGCGGGGAGCTGTTTTTT.

The chain couples TRBV5-1 to TRBJ1-1; D ambiguous. This CDR3 spans 15 amino acids. V was clipped by 1 base and J by 1 base, with 11 bases between them. Germline CDR1 SGHRS, CDR2 YFSETQ. The CDR3 sequence is CASSLKRAPNTEAFF. CDR3 nucleotides: TGCGCCAGCAGCTTGAAGCGCGCCCCGAACACTGAAGCTTTCTTT.

A word on this clone: A much larger clone lies a single base off, so this may be a read error. Other DNA sequences in the same sample also yield this CDR3. The V call is TRBV19, the J call TRBJ2-3, with D unresolved. The CDR3 runs to 12 residues. From germline, CDR1 is LNHDA and CDR2 SQIVND (reference sequence). V was shortened by 3 bases and J by 1 base, with 2 bases between the two germline ends. As DNA, the CDR3 is TGTGCCAGTAGTATCGGCACAGATACGCAGTATTTT. It specifies CASSIGTDTQYF.

The chain couples TRBV29-1 to TRBJ1-5; D remains ambiguous. Trimming took 7 bases from V and 1 from J, leaving 11 bases between them. Per germline, CDR1 SQVTM and CDR2 ANQGSEA. The CDR3 runs to 13 residues. CDR3 amino acids: CSARTGSNQPQHF. The CDR3 region has the DNA TGCAGCGCCCGGACGGGGAGCAATCAGCCCCAGCATTTT.

The chain carries TRBV6-9 and TRBJ2-5; either TRBD1 or TRBD2 may fit D (5 bases each). V lost 4 bases to trimming and J lost 5 bases, with 14 bases between them. The CDR3 spans 14 residues. Germline CDR1 and CDR2: MNHGY and SVAAGI. The CDR3 loop is CASSFLGAGETQYF. CDR3 DNA: TGTGCCAGCAGTTTCCTCGGGGCAGGGGAGACCCAGTACTTC.

V and J are TRBV6-5 and TRBJ2-3; a possible D gene is TRBD1 (6 bases). Germline lookup yields CDR1 MNHEY and CDR2 SVGAGI. The CDR3 runs to 14 residues. Trimming removed 4 bases from V and 0 bases from J, with 8 bases in between. The CDR3 reads CASSSGQSTDTQYF. The DNA of the CDR3 is TGTGCCAGCAGTTCCGGACAGAGCACAGATACGCAGTATTTT.

The chain couples TRBV7-9 to TRBJ2-7; TRBD1 aligns across 7 bases. Unmatched junction bases numbered 11, after V lost 5 bases and J lost 1 base. Germline loops: CDR1 SEHNR, CDR2 FQNEAQ (reference sequence). The CDR3 spans 16 residues. The CDR3 nucleotides are TGTGCCAGCAGCCCCCAAACCGGGACAGTTTCCTACGAGCAGTACTTC. This codes for CASSPQTGTVSYEQYF.

The chain has TRBV5-4 and TRBJ2-7; a possible D gene is TRBD2 (6 bases). The V and J ends lost 4 bases and 2 bases respectively, with 25 bases between them. The CDR3 loop spans 18 amino acids. Germline CDR1 reads SGHNT; CDR2 reads YYREEE (reference sequence). Written as DNA, the CDR3 is TGTGCCAGCAGCGCGCCTGGGGGGTTCGCAGAGGCCACCTACGAGCAGTACTTC. It is translated as CASSAPGGFAEATYEQYF.

V and J are TRBV9 and TRBJ2-1; 9 bases line up with TRBD1. CDR3 length equals 14 residues. CDR1 SGDLS and CDR2 YYNGEE come from the germline V gene. The V gene end was trimmed by 6 bases and the J gene end by 6 bases; junction bases not matched to a gene: 7. The CDR3 nucleotides are TGTGCCAGCAACCGGGACAGGGCGGGCAATGAGCAGTTCTTC. It encodes CASNRDRAGNEQFF. The whole variable domain, remainder taken from reference TRBV9 and TRBJ2-1, is DSGVTQTPKHLITATGQRVTLRCSPRSGDLSVYWYQQSLDQGLQFLIQYYNGEERAKGNILERFSAQQFPDLHSELNLSSLELGDSALYFCASNRDRAGNEQFFGPGTRLTVL.

The chain uses TRBV7-2 and TRBJ1-5; no definite D call. Trimming removed 2 bases from V and 11 bases from J, with 16 bases in between. Germline V CDR1 and CDR2: SGHTA, FQGNSA. CDR3 length: 14 residues. The CDR3 bases are TGTGCCAGCAGCTTACCCGGGAGCCGATGGTCCCAGCATTTT. As protein: CASSLPGSRWSQHF.

The chain links TRBV7-9 to TRBJ2-3, with TRBD2 matching 9 bases. Looked up from germline, CDR1 is SEHNR and CDR2 is FQNEAQ (reference sequence). V shed 3 bases, J shed 2 bases, and the junction held 6 bases outside the gene matches. The CDR3 is 16 residues long. CDR3 protein: CASSFGSGGSTDTQYF. CDR3 bases: TGTGCCAGCAGCTTTGGGAGCGGGGGGTCCACAGATACGCAGTATTTT.

The chain links TRBV5-1 to TRBJ2-7; D ambiguous. CDR1 is SGHRS and CDR2 is YFSETQ in the germline V gene. The CDR3 loop spans 14 amino acids. Trimming shortened V by 0 bases and J by 2 bases, and 9 bases separated the two germline ends. The CDR3: CASSLDFWPYEQYF. The CDR3 DNA sequence: TGCGCCAGCAGCTTGGACTTTTGGCCCTACGAGCAGTACTTC.

The chain is built from TRBV7-8 and TRBJ2-7, with D perhaps TRBD2 (6 bases). CDR1 and CDR2 from the germline V gene are SGHVS and FQNEAQ. V lost 8 bases, J lost 4 bases, and 21 bases lay in between. The CDR3 length is 15 residues. CDR3 coding DNA: TGTGCCAGCCGCCAAATCGGGCAGGGACTGTACGAGCAGTACTTC. Its translation is CASRQIGQGLYEQYF.

The gene calls are TRBV4-1 and TRBJ2-5, with 14 bases lining up with TRBD2. Germline V gene data show CDR1 as MGHRA and CDR2 as YSYEKL. V lost 3 bases and J lost 5; bases outside the gene matches: 5. This CDR3 spans 16 amino acids. The CDR3 DNA follows: TGCGCCAGCAGCCAGGGGACTAGCGGGGGACGGGAGACCCAGTACTTC. Translated: CASSQGTSGGRETQYF.

The chain has TRBV18 and TRBJ1-2; weak D call: TRBD1 (5 bases). Trimming took 2 bases from V and 4 from J, leaving 14 bases between them. The CDR3 extends over 15 amino acids. Germline assignment: CDR1 KGHSH and CDR2 LQKENI. CDR3 in amino acids: CASSPGGMGGYGYTF. The CDR3, as DNA: TGTGCCAGCTCACCAGGAGGGATGGGGGGCTATGGCTACACCTTC. The variable domain in full, completed from reference TRBV18 and TRBJ1-2, reads NAGVMQNPRHLVRRRGQEARLRCSPMKGHSHVYWYRQLPEEGLKFMVYLQKENIIDESGMPKERFSAEFPKEGPSILRIQQVVRGDSAAYFCASSPGGMGGYGYTFGSGTRLTVV.

V gene TRBV6-6 combines with J gene TRBJ1-3; D unclear. V lost 0 bases to trimming and J lost 3 bases, with 9 bases between them. Germline V lookup: CDR1 MNHNY, CDR2 SVGAGI (reference sequence). The CDR3 runs 15 residues. The CDR3 region is CASSYSVGDGNTIYF. The CDR3 nucleotides are TGTGCCAGCAGTTACTCGGTGGGAGATGGAAACACCATATATTTT.

V and J are TRBV9 and TRBJ2-3; 11 bases are a match to TRBD2. CDR1 is SGDLS and CDR2 is YYNGEE in the germline V gene. The ends lost 0 bases at V and 2 bases at J; junction bases unmatched: 8. The CDR3 contains 18 residues. CDR3 sequence: CASSVAPLAGGFTDTQYF. For the CDR3, the DNA is TGTGCCAGCAGCGTAGCCCCCTTAGCGGGGGGGTTCACAGATACGCAGTATTTT.

CDR3 nucleotides: TGCGCCAGCAGTTCCGGGACAGGGGGCGAGGAGCAGTACTTC. Translating gives CASSSGTGGEEQYF. The chain links TRBV5-1 to TRBJ2-7; 12 bases are a match to TRBD1. CDR3 length: 14 residues. V dropped 5 bases and J dropped 7; count of bases not matched to a gene: 7. Germline CDR1 and CDR2: SGHRS and YFSETQ.

This chain joins TRBV5-1 and TRBJ1-2; 12 bases line up with TRBD1. Germline assignment: CDR1 SGHRS and CDR2 YFSETQ. The CDR3 sequence is 17 residues long. V dropped 3 bases and J dropped 4; count of bases not matched to a gene: 10. CDR3 coding DNA: TGCGCCAGCAGCTGGGGGACAGGGGGCCCCCAGCTCTATGGCTACACCTTC. This encodes CASSWGTGGPQLYGYTF.

The V call is TRBV6-5, the J call TRBJ1-5; D unclear. The germline gives CDR1 MNHEY, CDR2 SVGAGI. The CDR3 covers 13 residues. V was cut by 0 bases and J by 6 bases, with 6 bases left in between. CDR3 sequence: CASSYSPTQPQHF. The CDR3 region has the DNA TGTGCCAGCAGTTACTCCCCGACTCAGCCCCAGCATTTT.

The chain combines TRBV4-1 with TRBJ1-5, with 10 bases matching TRBD1. V was pared by 1 base and J by 3 bases, with 6 bases of the junction left unmatched. Germline lookup yields CDR1 MGHRA and CDR2 YSYEKL. The CDR3 consists of 17 residues. CDR3 residues: CASSQVPGTGVNQPQHF. DNA of the CDR3: TGCGCCAGCAGCCAAGTTCCCGGGACAGGGGTCAATCAGCCCCAGCATTTT.

V usage is TRBV29-1 and J usage is TRBJ1-2, with no clear D. Germline lookup yields CDR1 SQVTM and CDR2 ANQGSEA. The CDR3 covers 10 residues. V lost 2 bases to trimming and J lost 8 bases, with 6 bases between them. The DNA for the CDR3 is TGCAGCGTTGAAAATGGGGGCTACACCTTC. Translated: CSVENGGYTF.

The chain joins TRBV19 to TRBJ1-6, with 8 bases identical to TRBD1. The CDR3 is 13 amino acids. Per germline, CDR1 LNHDA and CDR2 SQIVND (reference sequence). J was trimmed by 9 bases and V by 6 bases; bases with no gene match: 4. The CDR3 DNA reads as TGTGCCAGTAGACAGGGGGATGGTTCACCCCTCCACTTT. Protein product: CASRQGDGSPLHF.

V and J are TRBV4-2 and TRBJ2-6; D uncertain. Germline V gives CDR1 LGHNA, CDR2 YNFKEQ. The CDR3 sequence is 16 residues long. V shed 0 bases and J shed 4 bases, with 10 bases lying between them. In DNA, the CDR3 is TGTGCCAGCAGCCAAGAGGTGTATTCGGGGGCCAACGTCCTGACTTTC. It is translated as CASSQEVYSGANVLTF.

This rearrangement joins TRBV4-3 to TRBJ2-3, with D perhaps assigned TRBD1 or TRBD2 (5 bases each). Germline V gene data show CDR1 as LGHNA and CDR2 as YSLEER. Trimming shortened V by 0 bases and J by 4 bases, and 20 bases separated the two germline ends. The CDR3 length is 18 residues. The chain's CDR3 is CASSQDLKGSSRADTQYF. The CDR3 DNA reads TGCGCCAGCAGCCAAGATCTGAAGGGGAGTTCGAGAGCAGATACGCAGTATTTT.

This clone was observed a single time. The CDR3 coding sequence is TGTGCCAGCAGCGACCTCACGAATACGCAGTATTTT. Translated: CASSDLTNTQYF. The V gene is TRBV9, the J gene TRBJ2-3; D is unresolved. The germline V gene has CDR1 SGDLS and CDR2 YYNGEE. The V end was cut by 3 bases, the J end by 7 bases, with 9 bases between. This CDR3 has 12 residues.

The chain carries TRBV2 and TRBJ1-2; D ambiguous. The CDR3 has 12 amino acids. The V and J ends lost 2 bases and 4 bases respectively, with 5 bases between them. From germline, CDR1 is SNHLY and CDR2 FYNNEI. The CDR3 reads CASSESAYGYTF. The CDR3 DNA reads TGTGCCAGCAGTGAATCCGCCTATGGCTACACCTTC.